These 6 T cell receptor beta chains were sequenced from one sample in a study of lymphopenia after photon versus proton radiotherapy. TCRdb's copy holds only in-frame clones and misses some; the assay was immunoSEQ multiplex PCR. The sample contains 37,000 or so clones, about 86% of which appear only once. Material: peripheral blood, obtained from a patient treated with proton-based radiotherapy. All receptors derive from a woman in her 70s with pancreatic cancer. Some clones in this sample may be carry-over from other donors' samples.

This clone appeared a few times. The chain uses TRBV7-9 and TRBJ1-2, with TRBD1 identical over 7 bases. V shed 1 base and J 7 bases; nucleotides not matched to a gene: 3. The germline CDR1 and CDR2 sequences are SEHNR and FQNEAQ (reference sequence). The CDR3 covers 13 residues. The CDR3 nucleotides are TGTGCCAGCAGCTTAGATGGGACAGTTGGCTACACCTTC. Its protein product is CASSLDGTVGYTF.

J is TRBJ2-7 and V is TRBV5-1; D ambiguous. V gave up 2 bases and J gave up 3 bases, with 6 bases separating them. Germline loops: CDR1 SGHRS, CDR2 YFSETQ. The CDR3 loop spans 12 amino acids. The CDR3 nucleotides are TGCGCCAGCAGCTTTAACGACTACGAGCAGTACTTC. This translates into CASSFNDYEQYF.

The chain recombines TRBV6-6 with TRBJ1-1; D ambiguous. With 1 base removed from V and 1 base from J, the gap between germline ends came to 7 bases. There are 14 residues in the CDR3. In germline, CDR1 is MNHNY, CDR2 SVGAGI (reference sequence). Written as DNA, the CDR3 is TGTGCCAGCAGTTACTTACAGCGGAACACTGAAGCTTTCTTT. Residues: CASSYLQRNTEAFF.

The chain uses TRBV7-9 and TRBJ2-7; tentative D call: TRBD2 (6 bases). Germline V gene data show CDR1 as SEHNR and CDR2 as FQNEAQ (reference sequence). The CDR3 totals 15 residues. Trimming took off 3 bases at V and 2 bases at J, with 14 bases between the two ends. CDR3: CASSFLGGATYEQYF. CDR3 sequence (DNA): TGTGCCAGCAGCTTCCTCGGGGGTGCCACCTACGAGCAGTACTTC.

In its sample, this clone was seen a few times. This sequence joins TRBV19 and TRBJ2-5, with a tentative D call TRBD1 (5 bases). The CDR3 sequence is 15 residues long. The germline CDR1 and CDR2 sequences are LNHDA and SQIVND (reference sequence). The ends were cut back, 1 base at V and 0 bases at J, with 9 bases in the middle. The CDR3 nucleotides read TGTGCCAGTAGTATAGGGGGCCGGCACCAAGAGACCCAGTACTTC. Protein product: CASSIGGRHQETQYF.

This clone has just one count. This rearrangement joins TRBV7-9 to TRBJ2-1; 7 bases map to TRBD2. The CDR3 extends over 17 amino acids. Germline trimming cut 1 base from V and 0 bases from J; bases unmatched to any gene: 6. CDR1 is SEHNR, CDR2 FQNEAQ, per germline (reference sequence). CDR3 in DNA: TGTGCCAGCAGCTTAGTGGCTGGCGGGAGCTCCTACAATGAGCAGTTCTTC. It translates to CASSLVAGGSSYNEQFF.